This T cell receptor beta chain was retrieved from a study of blood T cell repertoires in COVID-19 (TCRdb year 2020). In the study overall: The collaborator samples originated in the United States, Italy and Spain and spanned the acute and convalescent phases of COVID-19. The material from the prospective study consisted of cDNA or gDNA derived from T cells, B-cell-depleted T cells, or PBMCs. Subjects who had been exposed to COVID-19, were actively infected with it, or had recovered from it provided the deeply sampled blood TCRbeta repertoires that made up the dataset. A freely available public database, intended as a resource for researchers studying the immune response to SARS-CoV-2, is where the repertoires were released. Samples came from the ongoing ImmuneRACE study (first 160 participants) plus 1,254 subjects from 6 global collaborators. Nearly every sample came with metadata listing a de-identified subject ID, COVID-19 status, age in years and sex. Where HLA class I and class II types were available, the types were taken from metadata supplied by the sample provider, not from assay-based typing.

Findings and caveats that apply to the study as a whole: Clinical and demographic metadata were provided uncurated, with the amount varying by source and participant.

Each collaborating institution followed its own protocols to collect whole blood in K2EDTA tubes. For TCRbeta analysis, collaborator samples were shipped as frozen whole blood, as isolated PBMCs, or as DNA extracted from either sample type. The immunoSEQ Assay, a bias-controlled multiplex PCR, was used to amplify TCRbeta CDR3 regions from genomic DNA. In the source study's methods: Nucleated cell counts per sample were estimated from amplification of reference gene primers within the assay. Sequence reads were collapsed and filtered to measure the absolute abundance of every unique TCRbeta CDR3 rearrangement. Productive Simpson clonality was computed per sample as the square root of Simpson's diversity index over productive rearrangements. What TCRdb holds here is the immuneACCESS table cut down to in-frame rearrangements. Part of the clones is not present; checked against another copy, under half of the missing clones reflect an unresolved V gene, and the others are unexplained. The DNA was the basis for D and trimming; V, J and clone size are from that table. The sample table contains 110,000 or so clones; only one count was recorded for roughly 81% of them. The leading ten clones occupy around 10% of the sample.

Per the germline V gene, SGHVS is the CDR1 and FNYEAQ is the CDR2. CDR3 length: 18 amino acids, cysteine to phenylalanine. Of all the DNA, just the CDR3 is kept, 54 bases in frame from base 1. V is clipped by 5 bases and J by 0 bases, and the sequence between their germline boundaries is 19 bases long. As concerns this clone: The antigen this receptor binds is unknown. Per-base quality was not reported, and no clone a single base away is much larger than it.

The sample taken for sequencing was peripheral blood. The chain links TRBV7-6 with TRBJ2-2, and perhaps TRBD2 as D gene, on 5 matching bases. The TCR originated in a woman in her 70s with acute or convalescent COVID-19. The CDR3: CASSLLSYRSANTGELFF. Read as DNA, the sequence is TGTGCCAGCAGCCTTTTGTCTTACCGTAGCGCGAACACCGGGGAGCTGTTTTTT.